The source of this TCR beta chain is a study of monozygotic twins with inflammatory bowel disease. Study findings and constraints: Concordance status among twins (concordant versus discordant) showed no link to repertoire similarity, possibly from limited power.

Notes on this clonotype: What it recognizes is unknown.

A template switching step added UMIs, each with a 6-nucleotide sample barcode. TCRdb reprocessed the 5' RACE reads and reports one entry per CDR3 protein, with no DNA. This sample's table reports around 400,000 distinct CDR3 sequences. Germline V CDR1 and CDR2: SEHNR, FQNEAQ (reference sequence). The length of the CDR3 is 13 residues. No T cells were sorted before total RNA was taken from whole blood. The source is a human donor with ulcerative colitis or Crohn's disease, or a healthy co-twin of an affected twin (not recorded which). Sequencing was performed on blood. The chain combines TRBV7-9 with TRBJ1-4. CDR3 sequence reads: CASSFEVNEKLFF.